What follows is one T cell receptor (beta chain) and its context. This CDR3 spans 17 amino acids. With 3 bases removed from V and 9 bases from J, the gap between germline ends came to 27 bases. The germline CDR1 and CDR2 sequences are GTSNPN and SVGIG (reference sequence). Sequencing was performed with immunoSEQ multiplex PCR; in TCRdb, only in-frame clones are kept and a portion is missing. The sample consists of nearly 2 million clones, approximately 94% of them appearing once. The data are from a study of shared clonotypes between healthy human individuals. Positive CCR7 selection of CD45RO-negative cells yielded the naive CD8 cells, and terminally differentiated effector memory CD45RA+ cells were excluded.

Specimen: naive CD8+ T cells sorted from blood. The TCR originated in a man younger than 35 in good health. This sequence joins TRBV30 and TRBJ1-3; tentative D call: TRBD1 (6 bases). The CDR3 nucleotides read TGTGCCTGGAGAGATGGGACAACTACTCCCTACGGCGGCACCATATATTTT. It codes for CAWRDGTTTPYGGTIYF.